The present T cell receptor beta chain was sequenced within a study of T cell repertoires in cytomegalovirus infection. Comment on this clonotype: Its antigen is as yet unknown.

MiXCR was run by TCRdb on the reads, yielding one entry per CDR3 protein. Found here are about 6,100 distinct CDR3 sequences, about 49% of them singletons; the top ten hold more than 80%. Trimming took 1 base from V and 4 from J; bases not matched to a gene: 11. The CDR3 contains 17 residues. Germline-derived CDR1 and CDR2 are SGHTA and FQGNSA. This clonotype was obtained from a human donor in good health (CMV status not recorded). Some clones in this sample may be carry-over from other donors' samples. Sequenced: PBMCs, sequenced either directly or after in vitro stimulation (not recorded which). The chain joins TRBV7-2 to TRBJ1-2, with 8 positions matching TRBD1. The chain's CDR3 is CASSLEGWTGYGYGYTF. The CDR3, as DNA: TGTGCCAGCAGCTTAGAGGGTTGGACAGGGTACGGCTATGGCTACACCTTC.